This T cell receptor (beta chain) originates from a study of cytomegalovirus exposure and HLA in healthy donors listed by TCRdb under 2017. Regarding the study in general: In an earlier analysis of approximately 500 of the donors, 250 to 350 Gb of sequence data and 95 million to 130 million unique TCR beta sequences from 150 million to 200 million T cells were reported. Roughly 300 gigabases of sequencing data and 70 million to 95 million unique TCR sequences made up an early release that covered 500 to 650 HLA-typed donors. The genetic ancestry cluster associated with self-reported Caucasian donors included 81% of the 300 to 400 genotyped donors. The study was designed to test whether signatures of past pathogen exposure could be identified by cataloging public T cell receptors. The study profiled the T cell repertoires of approximately 700 subjects by immunosequencing and related them to cytomegalovirus serostatus. In addition to the first cohort of around 670 subjects, a separate validation cohort of 120 different subjects was used. To predict cytomegalovirus infection status, the study brought together high-throughput TCR immunosequencing, statistical association of individual TCRs with disease status, and machine learning. A later analysis re-examined previously published TCR beta repertoires from more than 600 donors and added high-resolution HLA genotyping to investigate patterns of TCR occurrence. Rather than using new phenotypic data, the later analysis identified candidate immune exposures from TCR beta sequences and from how often those sequences occurred across donors. To decide whether each TCR beta V gene segment behaved as functional or pseudogenic, an earlier analysis of some 540 of the donors relied on high-throughput TCR beta sequencing. Donor age, sex, ethnicity and CMV serostatus were collected together with the repertoire data. A later genetic analysis used genome-wide SNP genotypes for about 55% of the 666 donors, treating that subset as a discovery cohort. Every discovery cohort repertoire had been produced on one sequencing platform. HLA typing included class I and class II loci at four-digit resolution. Typing coverage varied by locus: roughly 629-640 donors for A, B, C, DRB1 and DQB1; around 560 for DQA1; about 590 for DPA1; about 450 for DPB1. Because of strong linkage in the cohort, roughly five DR-DQ haplotypes were treated as single units for association and clustering. Among roughly 370 genotyped donors of the cohort, an average of around 240,000 unique TCR beta nucleotide sequences were sequenced per donor, roughly 18% of them non-productive. Overall study results and their limits: Assigning TCR associations to individual alleles was difficult when HLA alleles, especially DR and DQ, strongly co-occurred. Compared with the approximately 600-donor mean, donors in an Asian-associated ancestry cluster had fewer N-insertions in productive TCRs, according to a later genetic analysis. It was suggested by the authors that the approach could potentially be generalized to other disease states and immunological phenotypes. At a false discovery rate of 0.05, a later analysis linked roughly 17,000 TCR beta sequences to specific HLA alleles. A further reported finding was that TCR beta sequences accurately predicted the HLA-A and HLA-B alleles for most subjects in the first cohort. Because HLA typing was unavailable for some donors at each locus, only the typed subset was used in association tests. In vitro tests confirmed that a few of the cytomegalovirus-associated TCR beta chains recognize cytomegalovirus antigens. An association between a missense DCLRE1C variant and V-gene and J-gene trimming of TCR beta chains was found in a later genetic analysis and replicated in an independent cohort. According to a later analysis, TCR association rates differed among HLA loci, with DRB1 alleles showing the most associated TCRs and HLA-C alleles showing the fewest. Sequencing depth was assumed to be roughly uniform across donors in the presence/absence analyses, though that assumption may not hold. While some public TCRs were present in many individuals, most TCR sequences turned up only very rarely across donors. According to a later analysis, most CMV-associated TCR beta chains appeared to be HLA-restricted, and the HLA associations seemed to be driven largely by CMV exposure. Only TCR beta chains were sequenced in this cohort, and the absence of alpha or paired-chain data limited detectable features. A total of roughly 160 TCR beta chains were listed by the study as associated with cytomegalovirus. The sequencing pipeline was judged likely to have produced a cluster of highly shared sequence variants as a technical artifact. A later analysis found that HLA-associated TCR beta chains were more clonally expanded and had lower generation probabilities than equally common non-associated chains. In an earlier analysis of fewer than 750 of the donors, most TCR beta V segments were observed in productive rearrangements about 87% or about 30% of the time, broadly matching IMGT annotations. A later analysis reported that several top co-occurrence clusters appeared linked to parvovirus B19, influenza, CMV and Epstein-Barr virus. The classifier was reported to diagnose cytomegalovirus status with high specificity and sensitivity in both the original cohort and the validation cohort. Some IMGT-functional V segments, including TRBV6-2 and TRBV6-3, could not be distinguished by the 87-base-pair reads and were therefore excluded. For the cohort, immune exposure information was limited to CMV serostatus. Correlated functional status among segregating V segments might reflect linkage disequilibrium, but an unknown experimental factor could not be ruled out. Around 16 rarely observed V segments, including chromosome 9 orphons, were excluded from the earlier analysis of some 590 of the donors because counts were too low.

As for this clone: Its antigen is unknown. The germline gene is not matched at one end of the junction; a read error may be the cause.

Libraries were prepared through the immunoSEQ multiplex PCR assay. For the multiplex PCR, a mixture combining 60 forward primers for TCR Vbeta segments and 13 reverse primers for TCR Jbeta segments was used. A multiplex PCR assay on genomic DNA amplified the CDR3 region of rearranged TCR beta genes. Amplified TCR beta libraries were sequenced as 87-base-pair reads on the Illumina HiSeq System. On the study's bioinformatics: In a later analysis, about 80 million unique TCR beta chains were counted across the roughly 700 repertoires, and roughly 11 million of these chains were shared by at least two donors. Raw reads were error-corrected and collapsed into unique sequences with a nearest-neighbor algorithm that merged closely related sequences to remove PCR and sequencing errors. V, D and J gene segments were assigned by aligning CDR3 sequences to IMGT reference sequences. For a sequence to be retained, at least a six-nucleotide match to both a V gene segment and a J gene segment was required. A rearrangement was called productive if the CDR3 had no stop codons and remained in frame with V and J, and every other rearrangement was called non-productive. CDR3 was defined according to IMGT convention as the region running from the second conserved V-encoded cysteine to the conserved J-encoded phenylalanine. The earlier analysis of 587 of the donors excluded sequences that lacked an unambiguous match to a single V gene segment. An earlier analysis of approximately 590 of the donors called V segments functional above 56.7% productive rearrangements and segregating when the between-donor standard deviation exceeded 5%. A statistical classification framework was built to diagnose cytomegalovirus status from the catalog of TCR beta chain sequences. A later analysis assigned V and J genes by comparing TCR nucleotide sequences with IMGT/GENE-DB human TR gene sequences. In a later analysis, CDR3 sequences and most-parsimonious VDJ recombination scenarios were assigned using the TCRdist pipeline. A later analysis defined each TCR beta chain by its CDR3 amino acid sequence plus V-gene family, and excluded reads lacking a unique V-gene family. As a way to deal with suspected cross-contamination and a sequencing artifact, a later analysis dropped 450 to 600 nucleotide sequences that were highly shared and had low generation probability. A later analysis calculated a clonal expansion index for each public chain from normalized within-repertoire ranks of inferred template counts. In a later analysis, generation probabilities were computed with a VDJ recombination model fitted to out-of-frame rearrangements, and the resulting probabilities were checked against IGoR. A later analysis scored TCR-TCR, TCR-HLA and TCR-CMV co-occurrence with hypergeometric tests, applying a repertoire-size bias correction to TCR pairs. False discovery rates were estimated in a later analysis by permuting HLA or CMV assignments 20 times. A later analysis grouped co-occurring TCRs with DBSCAN, adding TCRdist sequence similarity when clustering within HLA-allele-positive subsets. Co-occurrence clustering excluded repertoires with fewer than 30,000 or more than 120,000 public chains, plus five with anomalous nucleotide sharing. TCRdb took this table from immuneACCESS and kept in-frame rearrangements with V and J called. Such tables lack part of the clones; where checked against another copy, unresolved V genes explain under half of the gap, and the rest is unexplained. V and J calls and clone size come straight from that table; D and trimming were deduced from the DNA. The sample table records tens of thousands of clones. About 8% of the sample belongs to the ten largest clones.

In total, about 650 healthy bone marrow donors made up the cohort. Cohort members were all nominally healthy when sampled, although unrecorded immune exposures were likely present. The donor tested CMV seronegative, placing the donor among the 350 or so seronegative members of the cohort. A peripheral blood sample was collected from each donor, and TCR beta sequencing was performed on peripheral blood mononuclear cells. Genomic DNA extraction from the blood cell samples was performed with the Qiagen DNeasy Blood Extraction Kit. Spanning cysteine to phenylalanine, the CDR3 consists of 13 amino acids. Only the CDR3 region is kept as DNA, spanning 39 bases read in frame from base 1. The germline V gene (reference sequence) supplies CDR1 GTSNPN and CDR2 SVGIG.

Recombination connected TRBV30 to TRBJ1-5, with 10 central nucleotides matching TRBD1. Sequenced: PBMCs. The sequence came from a male donor in good health and CMV-seronegative. Here is the DNA: TGTGCCTGGAAGACAGGGGGCAATCGGCCCCAGCATTTT. Its amino acids are CAWKTGGNRPQHF.